The 8 T cell receptor beta chains below all came from one sample that was sequenced in a study of T cell responses to AZD1222 COVID-19 vaccine. TCRdb's copy holds only in-frame clones and misses some; the assay was immunoSEQ multiplex PCR. The sample lists approximately 190,000 clones, roughly 91% occurring once. Material: peripheral blood, obtained on day 0 of AZD1222 vaccination. The receptors derive from an adult in good health.

This chain uses TRBV2 with TRBJ1-3; D is undetermined. The CDR3 is 13 residues long. Looked up from germline, CDR1 is SNHLY and CDR2 is FYNNEI. Trimming took off 6 bases at V and 0 bases at J, with 6 bases between the two ends. CDR3 nucleotide sequence: TGTGCCAGCAGGGAGACCTCTGGAAACACCATATATTTT. Encoded protein: CASRETSGNTIYF.

The chain recombines TRBV5-1 with TRBJ2-7; 10 bases are a match to TRBD2. The CDR3 totals 14 residues. Per germline, CDR1 SGHRS and CDR2 YFSETQ. V lost 3 bases, J lost 4 bases, and 4 bases stayed unmatched. CDR3 region: CASSWTSGDYEQYF. The CDR3 nucleotides read TGCGCCAGCAGCTGGACTAGCGGAGATTACGAGCAGTACTTC.

V gene TRBV21-1 combines with J gene TRBJ1-2. TRBV21-1 is given as a pseudogene. The CDR3 has 17 residues. The CDR3 bases are TGTGCCAGCAGCACCATCTACCGACGGCGACCTAACTATGGCTACACCTTC. Translating it yields CASSTIYRRRPNYGYTF.

The chain is built from TRBV4-2 and TRBJ2-7, with D unresolved. The CDR3 has 15 residues. Germline assignment: CDR1 LGHNA and CDR2 YNFKEQ. The V end lost 0 bases, the J end lost 3 bases, and 12 bases lay between the germline ends. The CDR3: CASSQEYGSDYEQYF. The CDR3 DNA sequence: TGTGCCAGCAGCCAAGAATACGGCTCTGACTACGAGCAGTACTTC.

CDR3 sequence (DNA): TGCAGCGCCGAGGGGAACAGGGGATACGGCTACACCTTC. As protein: CSAEGNRGYGYTF. The J gene is TRBJ1-2, the V gene TRBV29-1; TRBD1 matches at 7 bases. The trim removed 7 bases at V and 8 bases at J, leaving 13 bases unmatched. Looked up from germline, CDR1 is SQVTM and CDR2 is ANQGSEA. The CDR3 spans 13 residues.

The CDR3 reads CASRPTGTNEKLFF. The CDR3 DNA reads TGTGCCAGCAGGCCGACCGGGACTAATGAAAAACTGTTTTTT. V and J are TRBV28 and TRBJ1-4; D call uncertain. The CDR3 totals 14 residues. The V gene lost 6 bases and the J gene lost 2 bases, with 10 bases spanning the gap. Germline-derived CDR1 and CDR2 are MDHEN and SYDVKM.

This chain joins TRBV2 and TRBJ2-3; TRBD2 aligns across 8 bases. The junction had 7 bases not matched to a gene; V was cut back by 5 bases and J by 6 bases. CDR3 length: 14 amino acids. Germline V CDR1 and CDR2: SNHLY, FYNNEI. The CDR3, as DNA: TGTGCCAGCAGTCCGGGACTAGGGCACGATACGCAGTATTTT. It is translated as CASSPGLGHDTQYF.

The chain links TRBV6-5 to TRBJ2-7, with D perhaps TRBD1 (6 bases). Germline lookup yields CDR1 MNHEY and CDR2 SVGAGI. Trimming took off 0 bases at V and 5 bases at J, with 17 bases between the two ends. The CDR3 loop spans 16 amino acids. This CDR3 is CASSYSVGQLFHEQYF. Written as DNA, the CDR3 is TGTGCCAGCAGTTACTCGGTTGGACAGCTTTTCCACGAGCAGTACTTC.